This T cell receptor (beta chain) was documented in a study of regulatory T cells in long-lasting Graves disease listed by TCRdb under 2021. Background on the whole study: In the newly diagnosed Graves' disease group, patients had been taking antithyroid drugs for less than 3 months. A total of roughly 35 samples were covered by TCR sequencing, comprising approximately 13 persistent and about 20 newly diagnosed Graves' disease patients. Persistent Graves' disease patients were compared with newly diagnosed Graves' disease patients by peripheral blood TCR sequencing and RNA sequencing. The study took place in China and was registered as a clinical trial.

Study-wide findings and limitations: Only the TCR beta chain was sequenced and analyzed. Only peripheral blood was studied, because thyroid tissue, the primary lesion, was inaccessible. Lower TCR Shannon entropy and fewer highly expanded clones were observed in persistent Graves' disease patients than in newly diagnosed patients, which suggested clonal expansion. The small sample size was acknowledged by the authors as a limitation that may reduce accuracy. Patients with persistent disease shared more public clonotypes (around 3,000) than newly diagnosed patients did (more than 900).

Library generation was performed with multiplex PCR. Sequencing relied on an Illumina HiSeq 4000. TCR beta libraries were built with iRepertoire HTBI primers and Arm-PCR amplification of CDR3 regions. Before sequencing, the PCR products went through gel purification. Regarding the original processing steps: A total of roughly 58 TRBV and 14 TRBJ segments were identified across samples and were used for gene usage analysis of CDR3 amino acid clonotypes. COPE and FqMerger were used to merge filtered high-quality paired reads into contigs. Contigs were aligned with BLAST to IMGT TRBV, TRBD and TRBJ reference genes, and CDR3 was defined per IMGT. Highly expanded clones were defined as clonotypes with a frequency above 0.1%. Shannon entropy served as the measure of repertoire diversity, while the Gini coefficient captured V-J evenness. Clonotypes shared by more than one individual were considered public. TCRdb applied fastp at Q25 and MiXCR to the public reads, then kept only in-frame beta chains. CDR3 protein sequences are deduplicated, and each keeps its most common genes and DNA. V and J calls and clone size were set by TCRdb, not the authors. The sample profile shows about 530,000 distinct CDR3 sequences; about 16% of them were found once. Of the sample, 25% is held by the ten largest clones.

What the time point label conveys for this sample: newly diagnosed GD, antithyroid drugs for less than 3 months. For both TCR sequencing and RNA sequencing, RNA was extracted from PBMCs using TRIzol. Graves' disease was diagnosed according to American Thyroid Association guidelines. Recruitment of patients was carried out at an endocrinology department in Xi'an, China. From each patient, 7.5 to 10 milliliters of peripheral blood was collected into an EDTA anticoagulant tube. Ficoll Paque Plus density gradient separation was used to isolate PBMCs, and no additional T cell sorting was done. An Agilent 2100 Bioanalyzer and agarose gel were used to assess RNA quality, and a NanoDrop 2000 was used to measure RNA concentration. In regard to this clonotype: Its antigen remains unidentified. The sample holds no much larger clone one base away, and base qualities are not on file.

This sample was shared with a second study, whose subject was T cells in Graves' hyperthyroidism and ophthalmopathy. From the second report: Stable Graves' hyperthyroidism was defined as the absence of progression to ophthalmopathy over 18 months of follow-up. Hyperthyroidism patients were newly diagnosed, with disease duration under 2 months, and aged 18 to 65 years. Exclusion was applied to patients with uncontrolled infections, other autoimmune diseases, pregnancy or lactation. Diagnoses were based on clinical symptoms, serum thyroxine and TRAb, thyroid ultrasound and orbital computed tomography. For the first round of RT-PCR on the TCR CDR3, the HTBI primer set was used together with the Qiagen OneStep RT-PCR kit. Most expanded thyroid clonotypes (frequency above 0.001) were also detected in blood, suggesting blood repertoires may reflect thyroid immune responses. Ophthalmopathy was separated from stable hyperthyroidism by a 13 V-J signature model, with approximately 85% sensitivity and just over 81% specificity obtained in cross-validation and 80%/75% obtained in testing. In validation, the model predicted progression to ophthalmopathy a median of about 5.9 months before onset, with roughly 68% sensitivity and almost 75% specificity. A discovery cohort of around 100 patients, about 43 with Graves' ophthalmopathy and approximately 55 with stable Graves' hyperthyroidism, was used to find distinguishing TCR V-J signatures. Prospective prediction of ophthalmopathy was tested in an independent validation cohort of fewer than 20 hyperthyroidism patients and 17 patients who later progressed to ophthalmopathy. For training and testing, the approximately 92 patients in the discovery cohort were randomly divided in a 7:3 ratio. Thyroid tissue and blood T-cell repertoires from six Graves' hyperthyroidism patients were also compared in the study. After sampling, hyperthyroidism patients received methimazole starting at 30 mg daily, and ophthalmopathy patients received high-dose intravenous methylprednisolone. The libraries were constructed in a second round of multiplex PCR and then size-selected and purified. Paired-end sequencing of the libraries was performed with 100 bp reads on an Illumina HiSeq2000. SOAPnuke was used to process the raw data, with reads discarded if the reads contained adapters or uncalled bases, had a mean Phred below 15, or lacked an exact constant-primer or identifier match. COPE v1.2.5 was used to merge high-quality paired reads, and clonotypes were defined as unique nucleotide sequences. MiTCR v1.1 was used to align clonotypes to the IMGT TRBV, TRBD and TRBJ reference segments. Only V-J combinations with frequency above 0.0001, covering approximately 99% of repertoires, were analysed. A TCS score was defined as the ratio between F50 (clonal expansion) and ExV (chaos), using BLOSUM62-based TCRdist between CDR3 peptides within each V-J. Welch's t-statistics and random forest reduced roughly 500 V-J features to some 14, which were used in a naive Bayes classifier (R e1071). No statistical method was used to fix the sample size in advance, and group allocation was not hidden from the investigators. The paper reports TCR Vbeta CDR3 sequencing of more than 120 peripheral blood samples: some 41 ophthalmopathy, 75 to 80 hyperthyroidism and around 17 progressor patients.

The source was peripheral blood mononuclear cells (PBMCs), collected at new diagnosis, from a patient treated with antithyroid drugs. The clonotype comes from a woman aged 35-65 years with Graves disease. Donor details come from another sample of the same person, matched by shared clones.

The CDR3 reads as follows: CASSPSGGPVYTQYF. Read as DNA, the sequence is TGTGCCAGCAGCCCTAGCGGGGGGCCCGTGTATACGCAGTATTTT. Recombination connected TRBV12-3 or TRBV12-4 to TRBJ2-3; 11 bases in the middle match TRBD2. Germline trimming: 6 bases from V, 7 bases from J; junction bases outside gene matches: 9. Counted from cysteine to phenylalanine, this CDR3 has 15 amino acids. CDR3 DNA is the only sequence kept; it has 45 bases, read in frame from the first base.